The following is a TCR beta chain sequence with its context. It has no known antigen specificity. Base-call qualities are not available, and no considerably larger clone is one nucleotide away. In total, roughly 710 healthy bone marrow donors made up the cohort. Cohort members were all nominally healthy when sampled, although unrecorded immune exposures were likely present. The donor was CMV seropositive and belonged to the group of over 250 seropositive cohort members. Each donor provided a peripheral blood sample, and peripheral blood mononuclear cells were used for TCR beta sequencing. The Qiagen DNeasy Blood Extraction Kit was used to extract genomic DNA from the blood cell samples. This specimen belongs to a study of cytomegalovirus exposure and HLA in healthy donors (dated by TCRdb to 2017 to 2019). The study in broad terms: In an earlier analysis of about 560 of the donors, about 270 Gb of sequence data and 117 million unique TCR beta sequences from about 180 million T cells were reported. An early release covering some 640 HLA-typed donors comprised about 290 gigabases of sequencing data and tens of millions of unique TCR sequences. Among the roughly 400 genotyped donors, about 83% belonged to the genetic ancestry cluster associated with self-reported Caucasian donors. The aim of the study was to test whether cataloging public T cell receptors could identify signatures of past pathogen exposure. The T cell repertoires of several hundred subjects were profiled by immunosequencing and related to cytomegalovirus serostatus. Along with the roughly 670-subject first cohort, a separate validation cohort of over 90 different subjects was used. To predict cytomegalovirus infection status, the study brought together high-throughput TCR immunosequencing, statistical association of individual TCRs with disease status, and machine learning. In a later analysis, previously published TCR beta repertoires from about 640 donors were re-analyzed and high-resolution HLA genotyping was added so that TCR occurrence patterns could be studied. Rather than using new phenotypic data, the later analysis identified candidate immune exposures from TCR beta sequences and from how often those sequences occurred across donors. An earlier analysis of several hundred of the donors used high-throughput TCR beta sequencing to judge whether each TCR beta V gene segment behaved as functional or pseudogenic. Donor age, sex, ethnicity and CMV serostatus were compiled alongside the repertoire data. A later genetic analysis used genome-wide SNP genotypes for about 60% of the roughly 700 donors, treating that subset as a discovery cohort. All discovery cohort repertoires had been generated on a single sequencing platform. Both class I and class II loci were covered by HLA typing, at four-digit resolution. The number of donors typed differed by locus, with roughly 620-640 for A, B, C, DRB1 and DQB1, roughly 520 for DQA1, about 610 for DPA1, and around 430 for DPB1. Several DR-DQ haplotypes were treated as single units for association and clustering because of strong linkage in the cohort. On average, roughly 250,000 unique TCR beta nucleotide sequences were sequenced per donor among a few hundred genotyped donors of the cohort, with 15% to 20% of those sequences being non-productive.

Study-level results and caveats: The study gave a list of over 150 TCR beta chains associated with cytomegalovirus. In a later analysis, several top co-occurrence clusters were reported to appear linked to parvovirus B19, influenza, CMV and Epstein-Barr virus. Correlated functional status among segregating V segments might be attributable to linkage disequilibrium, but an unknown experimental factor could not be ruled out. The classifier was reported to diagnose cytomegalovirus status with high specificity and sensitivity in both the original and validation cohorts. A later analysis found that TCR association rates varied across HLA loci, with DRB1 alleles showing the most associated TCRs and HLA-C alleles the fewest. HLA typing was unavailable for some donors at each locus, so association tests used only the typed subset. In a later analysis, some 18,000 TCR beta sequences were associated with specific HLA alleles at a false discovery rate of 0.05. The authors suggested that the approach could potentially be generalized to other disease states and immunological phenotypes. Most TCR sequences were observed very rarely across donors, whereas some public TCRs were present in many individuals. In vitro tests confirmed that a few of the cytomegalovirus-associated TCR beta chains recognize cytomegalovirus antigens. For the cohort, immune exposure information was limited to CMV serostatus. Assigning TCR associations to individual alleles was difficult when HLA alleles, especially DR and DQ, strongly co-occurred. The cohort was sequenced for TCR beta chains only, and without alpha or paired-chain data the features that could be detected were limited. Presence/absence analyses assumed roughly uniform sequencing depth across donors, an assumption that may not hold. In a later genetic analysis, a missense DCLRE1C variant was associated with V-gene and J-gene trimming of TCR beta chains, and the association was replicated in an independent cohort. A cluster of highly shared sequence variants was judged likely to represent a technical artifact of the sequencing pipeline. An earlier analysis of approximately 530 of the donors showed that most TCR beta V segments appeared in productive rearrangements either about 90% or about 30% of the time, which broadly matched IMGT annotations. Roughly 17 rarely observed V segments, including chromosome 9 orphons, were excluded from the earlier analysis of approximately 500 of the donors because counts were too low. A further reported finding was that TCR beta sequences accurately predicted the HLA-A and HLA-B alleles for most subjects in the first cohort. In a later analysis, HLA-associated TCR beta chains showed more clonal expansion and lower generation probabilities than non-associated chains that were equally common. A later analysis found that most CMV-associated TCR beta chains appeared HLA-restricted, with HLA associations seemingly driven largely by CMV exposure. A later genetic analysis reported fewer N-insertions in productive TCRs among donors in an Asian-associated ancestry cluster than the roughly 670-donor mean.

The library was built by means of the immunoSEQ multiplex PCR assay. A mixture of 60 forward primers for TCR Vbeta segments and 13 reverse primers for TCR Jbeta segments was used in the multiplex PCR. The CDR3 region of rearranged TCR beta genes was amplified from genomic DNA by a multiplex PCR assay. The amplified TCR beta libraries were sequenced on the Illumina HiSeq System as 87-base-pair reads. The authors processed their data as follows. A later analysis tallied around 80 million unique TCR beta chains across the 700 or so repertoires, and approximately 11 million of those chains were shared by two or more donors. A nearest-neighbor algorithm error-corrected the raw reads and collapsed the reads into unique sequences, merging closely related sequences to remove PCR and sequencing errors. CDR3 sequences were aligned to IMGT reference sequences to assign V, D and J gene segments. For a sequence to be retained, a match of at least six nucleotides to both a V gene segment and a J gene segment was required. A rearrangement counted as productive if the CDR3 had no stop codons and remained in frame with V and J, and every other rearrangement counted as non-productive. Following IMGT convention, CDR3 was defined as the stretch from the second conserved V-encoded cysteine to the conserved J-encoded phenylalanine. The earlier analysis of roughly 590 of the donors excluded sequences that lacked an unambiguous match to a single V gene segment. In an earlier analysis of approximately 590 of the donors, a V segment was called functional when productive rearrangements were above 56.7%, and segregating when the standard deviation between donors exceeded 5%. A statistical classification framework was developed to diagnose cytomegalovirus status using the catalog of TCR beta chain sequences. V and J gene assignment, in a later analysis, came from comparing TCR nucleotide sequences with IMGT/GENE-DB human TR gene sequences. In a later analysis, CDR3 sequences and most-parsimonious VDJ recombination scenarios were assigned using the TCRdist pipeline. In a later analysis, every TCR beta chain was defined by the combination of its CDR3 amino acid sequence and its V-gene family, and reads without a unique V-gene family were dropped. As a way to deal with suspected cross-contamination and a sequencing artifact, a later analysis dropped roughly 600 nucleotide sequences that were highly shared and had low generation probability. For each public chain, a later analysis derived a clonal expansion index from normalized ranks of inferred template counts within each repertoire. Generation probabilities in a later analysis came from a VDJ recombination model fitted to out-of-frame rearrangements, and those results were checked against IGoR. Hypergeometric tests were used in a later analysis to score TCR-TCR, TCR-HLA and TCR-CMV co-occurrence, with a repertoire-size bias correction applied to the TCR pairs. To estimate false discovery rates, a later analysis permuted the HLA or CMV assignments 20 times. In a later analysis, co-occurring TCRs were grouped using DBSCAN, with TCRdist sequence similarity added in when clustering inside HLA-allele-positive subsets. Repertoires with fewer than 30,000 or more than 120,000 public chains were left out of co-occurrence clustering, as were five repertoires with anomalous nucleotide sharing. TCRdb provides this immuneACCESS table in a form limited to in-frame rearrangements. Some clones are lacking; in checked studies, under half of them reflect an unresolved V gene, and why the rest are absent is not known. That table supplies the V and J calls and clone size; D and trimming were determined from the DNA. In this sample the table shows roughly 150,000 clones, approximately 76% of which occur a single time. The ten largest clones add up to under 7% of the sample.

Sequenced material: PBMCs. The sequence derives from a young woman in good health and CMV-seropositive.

The CDR3 protein: CASSESSSGRTDTQYF. The nucleotide sequence is given as TGCGCCAGCAGTGAGTCATCAAGCGGGAGGACAGATACGCAGTATTTT. The chain links TRBV10-2 with TRBJ2-3; a stretch of 9 junction bases matches TRBD2. CDR1 and CDR2, looked up from the germline V gene, are WSHSY and SAAADI. V trim: 0 bases; J trim: 3 bases; unmatched bases: 4. Inclusive of the bounding cysteine and phenylalanine, the CDR3 is 16 residues long. The CDR3 DNA has 48 bases and is translated from base 1.